This T cell receptor (beta chain) is from a study of blood T cell repertoires in COVID-19. Study-level information: The analysed material was cDNA or gDNA that came from T cells, B-cell-depleted T cells, or PBMCs.

There are 14 residues in the CDR3. Between the trimmed V and J ends, which lost 2 bases and 7 bases, there was a span of 12 bases. Germline V gene sequence: CDR1 MNHEY, CDR2 SMNVEV (reference sequence). Authors' processing steps: Amplifying reference gene primers gave estimates of nucleated cell counts. Sequenced by immunoSEQ multiplex PCR; TCRdb stores in-frame clones only, minus some. V, J and clone size were drawn from that table, and D and trimming were deduced from the DNA. Of approximately 160,000 clones detected, almost 85% appear once; the ten largest clones hold under 8.5%. Sequencing input: peripheral blood. This clonotype originated in a middle-aged man who had recovered from COVID-19. The chain uses TRBV27 and TRBJ2-1; tentative D call: TRBD1 (6 bases). CDR3 bases: TGTGCCAGCAGTTTACGACAGGTTATGAATGAGCAGTTCTTC. It translates to CASSLRQVMNEQFF.